The T cell receptor beta chain under discussion was sequenced for a study of tumor-infiltrating lymphocytes in primary liver carcinoma (dated by TCRdb to about 2017). Study-wide context: Surgical resection was performed in China between 2015 and early 2016 on four to six patients with histopathologically diagnosed primary liver carcinoma. The five patients, three men and two women aged 30 to 69 years, had hepatocellular carcinoma (four) or combined HCC and intrahepatic cholangiocarcinoma (one). The five patients had tumors staged T1-T3 N0M0, with maximum diameters ranging from roughly 4 to 10 cm. Each sample produced roughly 3.65 to 8 million productive TCRbeta reads, and read depth showed no significant difference between tissue types. For each liver tumor, the study sampled five regions along with adjacent normal tissue and blood, and applied TCRbeta repertoire sequencing, expression microarrays and whole-exome sequencing. A total of 35 or so specimens from 5 patients went through TCRbeta repertoire sequencing, namely 25 tumor regions, 5 adjacent noncancerous liver tissues and 5 peripheral blood samples. Reproducibility between technical replicate repertoires was high, with correlation coefficients above 0.95 and mean shared-clone rates approximately 0.9. The paper's findings and limits, for the study overall: Because the samples were bulk and unsorted, CD4+ and CD8+ T cell repertoires could not be compared. The top 250 clones accounted for a significantly greater share of the repertoire in tumors than in blood (p = 0.039). Only the TCR beta chain was sequenced, which likely underestimates true repertoire diversity because unpaired alpha chains were not captured. Only four or five patients were included in the study, and the authors note that the findings should be validated in a larger study. Repertoire overlap was higher between tumor regions (mean approximately 36%) than tumor-adjacent (roughly 17%) or tumor-blood (14%) pairs, consistent with antigen-driven expansion.

A constant-region primer and ProtoScript II reverse transcriptase were used to reverse-transcribe TCRbeta-specific cDNA from about 0.55 ug total RNA. The TCRbeta libraries were prepared through three rounds of nested multiplex PCR following a slightly modified ARM-PCR procedure. The first two PCR rounds used multiplex TRBV1-TRBV30 forward primers with a Cbeta reverse primer, each for 10 cycles. Sample barcodes and Illumina adapters were attached in a final 25-cycle PCR using Deep VentR polymerase. Amplicons of 200-500 bp were gel-purified with a QIAquick gel extraction kit before sequencing. An Illumina HiSeq 2500 was used to sequence the TCRbeta amplicons with 250-bp paired-end reads. In the original analysis: Quality trimming of reads was performed with Trimmomatic v0.33, and paired reads were merged with FLASH v1.2.11 so that full CDR3 sequences could be recovered. V, D and J germline segments were assigned to the rearranged TCRbeta sequences using MiGEC v1.2.1b. Clonotype statistics and Shannon-Wiener diversity indices were calculated with VDJtools v1.0.0. To reduce sampling bias, subsequent analyses other than the diversity analysis used only the 250 most abundant clonotypes in each sample. Using fastp trimming at Q25 and MiXCR clonotype assembly, TCRdb reanalyzed the public sequencing data and kept in-frame beta chains. Rows matching on CDR3 protein sequence are summarized as one entry with the most common DNA and genes. It is TCRdb's table, rather than the study itself, that gives the V and J calls and clone size. The sample has 300,000 to 400,000 distinct CDR3 sequences on record, less than 65% of them singletons. The ten largest clones add up to roughly 6% of the sample.

Blood RNA was extracted from unsorted whole blood with TRIzol reagent; germline DNA came from the DNeasy Blood & Tissue kit. Patients had chronic HBV infection and were treatment-naive at sampling. Before surgery, four milliliters of peripheral blood were collected into K2EDTA tubes. As concerns this clonotype: What antigen it recognizes has not been identified. A much more abundant neighbour one base away suggests this may be a read error.

Trimming takes 1 base from V and 3 bases from J, and the germline ends sit 10 bases apart. Taken from cysteine to phenylalanine, the CDR3 has 14 residues. Of the read, only the CDR3 DNA is kept; its 42 bases are in frame from base 1. CDR1 and CDR2, per the germline V gene, are MGHRA and YSYEKL. The sample taken for sequencing was peripheral blood. The sequence was collected from a middle-aged man with primary liver carcinoma and hepatitis B virus infection. The chain was built from TRBV4-1 and TRBJ2-7; a tentative D call is TRBD2 (6 bases match). The CDR3 protein is CASSQGTNGYEQYF. The bases are TGCGCCAGCAGCCAAGGGACTAACGGCTACGAGCAGTACTTC.